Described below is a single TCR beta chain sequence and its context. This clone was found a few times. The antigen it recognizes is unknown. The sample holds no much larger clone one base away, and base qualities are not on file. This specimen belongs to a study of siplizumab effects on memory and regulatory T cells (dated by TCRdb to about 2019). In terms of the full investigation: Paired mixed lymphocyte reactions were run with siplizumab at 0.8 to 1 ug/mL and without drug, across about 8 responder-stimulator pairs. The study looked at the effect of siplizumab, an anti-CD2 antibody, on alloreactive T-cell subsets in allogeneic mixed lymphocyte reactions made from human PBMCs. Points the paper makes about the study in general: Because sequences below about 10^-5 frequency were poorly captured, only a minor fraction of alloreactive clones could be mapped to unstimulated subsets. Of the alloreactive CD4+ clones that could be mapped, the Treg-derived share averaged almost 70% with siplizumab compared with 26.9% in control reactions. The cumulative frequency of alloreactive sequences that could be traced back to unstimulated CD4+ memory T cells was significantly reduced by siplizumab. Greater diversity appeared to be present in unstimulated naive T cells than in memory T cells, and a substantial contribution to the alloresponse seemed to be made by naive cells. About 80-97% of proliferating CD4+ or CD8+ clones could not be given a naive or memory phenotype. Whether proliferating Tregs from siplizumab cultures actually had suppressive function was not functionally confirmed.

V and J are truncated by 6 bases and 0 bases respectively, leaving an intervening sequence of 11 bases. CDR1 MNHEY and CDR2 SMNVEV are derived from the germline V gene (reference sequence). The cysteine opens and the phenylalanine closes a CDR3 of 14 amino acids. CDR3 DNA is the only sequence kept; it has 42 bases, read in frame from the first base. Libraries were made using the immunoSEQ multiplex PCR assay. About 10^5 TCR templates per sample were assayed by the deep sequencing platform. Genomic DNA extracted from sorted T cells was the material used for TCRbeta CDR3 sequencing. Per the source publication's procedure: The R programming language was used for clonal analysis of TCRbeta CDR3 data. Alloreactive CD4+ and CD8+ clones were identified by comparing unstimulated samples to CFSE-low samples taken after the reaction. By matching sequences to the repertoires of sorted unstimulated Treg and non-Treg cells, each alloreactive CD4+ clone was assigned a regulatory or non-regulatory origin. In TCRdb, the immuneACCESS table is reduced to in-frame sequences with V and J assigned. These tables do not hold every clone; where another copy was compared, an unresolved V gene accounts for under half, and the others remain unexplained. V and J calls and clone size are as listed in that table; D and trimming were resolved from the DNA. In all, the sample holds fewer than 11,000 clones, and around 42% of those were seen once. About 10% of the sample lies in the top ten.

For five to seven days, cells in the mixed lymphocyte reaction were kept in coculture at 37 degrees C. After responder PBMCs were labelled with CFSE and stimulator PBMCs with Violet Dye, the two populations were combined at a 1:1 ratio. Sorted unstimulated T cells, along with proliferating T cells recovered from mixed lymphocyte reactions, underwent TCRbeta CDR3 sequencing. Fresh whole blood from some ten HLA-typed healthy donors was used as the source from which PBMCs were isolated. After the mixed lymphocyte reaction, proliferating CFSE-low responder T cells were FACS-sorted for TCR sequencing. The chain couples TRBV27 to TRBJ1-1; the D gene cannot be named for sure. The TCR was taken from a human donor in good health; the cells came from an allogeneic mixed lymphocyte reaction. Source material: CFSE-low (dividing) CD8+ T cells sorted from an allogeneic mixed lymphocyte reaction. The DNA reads TGTGCCAGCAGCGCCGGAACAATGAACACTGAAGCTTTCTTT. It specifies CASSAGTMNTEAFF.